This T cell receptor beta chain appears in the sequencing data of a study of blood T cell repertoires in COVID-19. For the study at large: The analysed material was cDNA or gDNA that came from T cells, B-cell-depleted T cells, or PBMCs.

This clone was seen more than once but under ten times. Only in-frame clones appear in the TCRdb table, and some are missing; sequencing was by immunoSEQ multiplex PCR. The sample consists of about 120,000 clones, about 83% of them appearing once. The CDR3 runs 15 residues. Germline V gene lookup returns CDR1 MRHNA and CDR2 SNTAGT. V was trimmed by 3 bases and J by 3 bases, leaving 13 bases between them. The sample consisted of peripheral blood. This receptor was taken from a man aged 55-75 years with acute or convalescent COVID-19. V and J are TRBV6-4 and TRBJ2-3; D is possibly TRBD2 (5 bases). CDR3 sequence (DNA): TGTGCCAGCAGTGATGCTGCTAGCCAGACAGATACGCAGTATTTT. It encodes CASSDAASQTDTQYF.